This T cell receptor beta chain was recorded in a study of CD8+ T cells in alopecia areata. Whole-study findings and limits: Uncertainty about whether baseline CD8+ expansion is linked to response remains, with one nonresponder. Sharing of TCR sequences between patients (possibly for HLA-related reasons) was less clear than in mice.

Indicated treatment: oral pan-JAK inhibitor, 5-10 mg twice daily. Germline V CDR1 and CDR2: SGHTA, FQGTGA. The CDR3 has 16 residues. V shed 2 bases and J shed 4 bases, with 16 bases lying between them. Worth noting for this clone: Its antigen remains unidentified.

Extracted RNA was reverse transcribed, and the resulting cDNA served as sequencing template. Profiled with immunoSEQ multiplex PCR; TCRdb holds only in-frame clones, not every one. The sample lists 65,000 to 75,000 clones, over 25% occurring once. The chain has TRBV7-3 and TRBJ2-3, with a weak D call TRBD2 (6 bases). This material consisted of CD8+ T cells sorted from blood, taken at week 4, from a patient treated with tofacitinib. The receptor comes from a human donor with alopecia areata. The CDR3 DNA follows: TGTGCCAGCAGCTTATCATCGACTGGGAGGCCAGATACGCAGTATTTT. Amino acid sequence: CASSLSSTGRPDTQYF.